Presented here are 23 T cell receptor beta chains from one specimen sequenced in a study of CD8 T cells in ankylosing spondylitis. TCRdb fed the 5' RACE reads into MiXCR, producing one record per CDR3 protein. The data contain fewer than 350,000 distinct CDR3 sequences, more than 9% of them singletons. Material: blood, either unsorted or a sorted T cell fraction (not recorded which). All receptors come from a female donor with ankylosing spondylitis or in good health (not recorded which).

In this sample, this clonotype turned up many times. CDR3 coding DNA: TGCAGTGCTAGAGAAGTAGGCGGGGGATGGGATACGCAGTATTTT. The encoded protein is CSAREVGGGWDTQYF. V gene TRBV20-1 combines with J gene TRBJ2-3; 7 positions agree with TRBD2. V shed 0 bases, J shed 6 bases, and the junction held 9 bases outside the gene matches. Per germline, CDR1 DFQATT and CDR2 SNEGSKA (reference sequence). The CDR3 runs to 15 residues.

This clonotype was detected many times. The chain employs TRBV7-9 and TRBJ2-7; D gene uncertain. The CDR3 covers 14 residues. The V end lost 2 bases, the J end lost 4 bases, and 12 bases lay between the germline ends. CDR1 is SEHNR, CDR2 FQNEAQ, per germline (reference sequence). CDR3 coding DNA: TGTGCCAGCAGCTTAAGTGCTAAGCCGTACGAGCAGTACTTC. Amino acid sequence: CASSLSAKPYEQYF.

This clonotype was detected ten times or more. The CDR3 sequence is CAISEGQYGYTF. CDR3 DNA sequence: TGTGCCATCAGTGAAGGGCAGTATGGCTACACCTTC. The chain has TRBV10-3 and TRBJ1-2; D is uncertain. CDR1 and CDR2 (germline): ENHRY, SYGVKD. The ends were cut back, 3 bases at V and 5 bases at J, with 7 bases in the middle. This CDR3 contains 12 residues.

The genes are TRBV2 and TRBJ1-4; a weak D match, TRBD1 (6 bases). Trimming pared 8 bases from V and 6 bases from J, leaving 16 bases between. The CDR3 runs to 14 residues. Germline CDR1 reads SNHLY; CDR2 reads FYNNEI. CDR3 sequence (DNA): TGTGCCAGCCATTCGGGGGCCCTCGATGAAAAACTGTTTTTT. Its protein product is CASHSGALDEKLFF.

This clonotype has a count of ten or more. CDR3 nucleotide sequence: TGTGCCAGCAGTCCCACGACAGGGGAGCCCCAGCATTTT. Translation gives CASSPTTGEPQHF. The chain combines TRBV28 with TRBJ1-5; 8 nucleotides agree with TRBD1. J gave up 8 bases and V 5 bases, and 5 bases lay outside the gene matches. The CDR3 length is 13 residues. Looked up from germline, CDR1 is MDHEN and CDR2 is SYDVKM.

This clonotype was picked up many times. The chain links TRBV7-2 to TRBJ1-2, with 10 bases identical to TRBD1. The CDR3 is made up of 14 amino acids. Germline V gene lookup returns CDR1 SGHTA and CDR2 FQGNSA. Trimming removed 5 bases from V and 2 bases from J; junction bases left unmatched: 2. CDR3 in amino acids: CASSDRGPNYGYTF. DNA of the CDR3: TGTGCCAGCAGCGACAGGGGGCCCAACTATGGCTACACCTTC.

This clonotype was detected many times. J is TRBJ2-3 and V is TRBV20-1, with TRBD2 matching 11 bases. This CDR3 has 15 amino acids. V trimming: 4 bases; J trimming: 4 bases; junction bases outside the gene matches: 7. Per the germline V gene, CDR1 is DFQATT and CDR2 is SNEGSKA (reference sequence). DNA for the CDR3: TGCAGTGCTACCCGACTAGCGGGATACTCAGATACGCAGTATTTT. Protein sequence: CSATRLAGYSDTQYF.

This clonotype was seen repeatedly, ten times or more. The rearrangement joins TRBV27 to TRBJ2-3, with TRBD1 matching 7 bases. Germline assignment: CDR1 MNHEY and CDR2 SMNVEV (reference sequence). Trimming at V came to 4 bases and at J to 4 bases, leaving 11 bases not matched to a gene. CDR3 length: 16 amino acids. The CDR3 loop reads CASSSYRGPGADTQYF. CDR3 bases: TGTGCCAGCAGTTCCTACAGGGGCCCGGGCGCAGATACGCAGTATTTT.

As concerns this clonotype: A much larger clone sits a single nucleotide away, making a read error possible. V is TRBV10-3 and J is TRBJ1-2; the D is unclear. CDR3 length: 13 residues. Germline CDR1 ENHRY, CDR2 SYGVKD. CDR3 bases: TGTGCCATCACTGTAGGGTCCCCTCATGGCGACACCTTC. Its translation: CAITVGSPHGDTF.

Only a few counts were recorded for this clonotype. The chain combines TRBV4-3 with TRBJ2-1, with 9 bases identical to TRBD2. The V gene's germline CDR1 is LGHNA and CDR2 YSLEER. V was pared by 0 bases and J by 8 bases, with 8 bases of the junction left unmatched. CDR3 size: 16 residues. In DNA, the CDR3 is TGCGCCAGCAGCCAAGATTTGGGTAGCGGGAGTGATGAGCAGTTCTTC. Its translation: CASSQDLGSGSDEQFF.

Turning to this clonotype: A much larger clone is a single base away; this may be a read error. The V gene is TRBV6-1, the J gene TRBJ2-1; D may be TRBD2 (5 bases). Germline V lookup: CDR1 MNHNS, CDR2 SASEGT. This CDR3 comprises 13 residues. The CDR3 DNA reads TGTACCAGCAGTCAGACGGGGTACAATGAGCAGTTCTTC. Amino acid sequence: CTSSQTGYNEQFF.

This clonotype has ten or more counts. The rearrangement joins TRBV20-1 to TRBJ2-5; 11 bases match TRBD2. This CDR3 comprises 17 residues. Germline CDR1 reads DFQATT; CDR2 reads SNEGSKA (reference sequence). The V and J ends lost 4 bases and 2 bases, in that order; junction bases with no gene match: 12. CDR3 amino acids: CSAIGVASGRKQETQYF. The CDR3, as DNA: TGCAGTGCTATCGGAGTGGCTAGCGGGAGGAAACAAGAGACCCAGTACTTC.

The V and J genes are TRBV30 and TRBJ2-7; TRBD2 matches at 9 bases. This CDR3 is 14 amino acids long. The germline V gene encodes CDR1 GTSNPN and CDR2 SVGIG (reference sequence). V lost 2 bases, J lost 2 bases, and 4 bases stayed unmatched. The CDR3 coding sequence is TGTGCCTGGAGTAAACTAGCGGGCCCCTACGAGCAGTACTTC. Protein product: CAWSKLAGPYEQYF.

This clonotype was seen many times. The chain couples TRBV6-5 to TRBJ2-7; a weak D match, TRBD1 (6 bases). Germline-derived CDR1 and CDR2 are MNHEY and SVGAGI. This CDR3 spans 12 amino acids. V was trimmed by 11 bases and J by 4 bases, leaving 15 bases between them. The CDR3 region has the DNA TGTGCCTGGCAGGGGCACGCTTACGAGCAGTACTTC. This codes for CAWQGHAYEQYF.

This clonotype was seen ten or more times. V usage is TRBV3-1 and J usage is TRBJ1-1; 7 bases agree with TRBD1. The trim removed 1 base at V and 11 bases at J, leaving 4 bases unmatched. The CDR3 covers 12 residues. Looked up from germline, CDR1 is LGHDT and CDR2 is YNNKEL (reference sequence). For the CDR3, the DNA is TGTGCCAGCAGCCAAGGGGAGGGGGCGGCTTTCTTT. The encoded protein is CASSQGEGAAFF.

The sample holds a few counts of this clonotype. The chain carries TRBV20-1 and TRBJ1-2; D not resolved. The CDR3 has 13 amino acids. The V and J ends lost 1 base and 8 bases respectively, with 14 bases between them. Germline CDR1 reads DFQATT; CDR2 reads SNEGSKA (reference sequence). CDR3 sequence: CSARVWGDEGYTF. The DNA of the CDR3 is TGCAGTGCTAGAGTATGGGGAGACGAGGGCTACACCTTC.

Ten or more counts support this clonotype. This chain's CDR3 is CASSLDGTEAFF. CDR3 nucleotide sequence: TGCGCCAGCAGCTTGGATGGCACTGAAGCTTTCTTT. The chain is built from TRBV5-1 and TRBJ1-1; D unresolved. V lost 0 bases, J lost 4 bases, and 4 bases lay in between. This CDR3 is 12 amino acids long. CDR1 is SGHRS and CDR2 is YFSETQ in the germline V gene.

In its sample, this clonotype was seen many times. The CDR3 nucleotides read TGTGCCAGCAGCACTAACTTGGCCTACGAGCAGTACTTC. This encodes CASSTNLAYEQYF. The rearrangement links TRBV11-2 to TRBJ2-7; D not resolved. Trimming shortened V by 5 bases and J by 2 bases, and 10 bases separated the two germline ends. Germline V gives CDR1 SGHAT, CDR2 FQNNGV. This CDR3 region has 13 residues.

This clonotype was detected many times. The gene calls are TRBV20-1 and TRBJ2-2; 8 bases agree with TRBD1. The trim removed 7 bases at V and 1 base at J, leaving 8 bases unmatched. Germline CDR1 reads DFQATT; CDR2 reads SNEGSKA (reference sequence). CDR3 size: 15 residues. The CDR3 reads CSVRQGLVNTGELFF. In nucleotides, the CDR3 is TGCAGTGTCCGACAGGGGCTAGTGAACACCGGGGAGCTGTTTTTT.

This clonotype was seen many times. The CDR3 DNA follows: TGTGCCAGCAGCGTAGAGGGTAAAGAGACCCAGTACTTC. This translates into CASSVEGKETQYF. The genes are TRBV9 and TRBJ2-5; D is uncertain. This CDR3 is built from 13 residues. CDR1 and CDR2 from the germline V gene are SGDLS and YYNGEE. The germline V and J ends were trimmed by 0 bases and 3 bases, with 6 bases remaining between them. The full variable domain, with the rest looked up from reference TRBV9 and TRBJ2-5, is DSGVTQTPKHLITATGQRVTLRCSPRSGDLSVYWYQQSLDQGLQFLIQYYNGEERAKGNILERFSAQQFPDLHSELNLSSLELGDSALYFCASSVEGKETQYFGPGTRLLVL.

The table lists this clonotype with a few counts. The chain carries TRBV12-3 or TRBV12-4 and TRBJ2-5; 8 positions match TRBD1. V lost 5 bases to trimming and J lost 2 bases; unmatched junction nucleotides: 7. CDR3 length: 15 amino acids. The CDR3 here is CASSPGQGWQETQYF. CDR3 sequence (DNA): TGTGCCAGCAGTCCCGGACAGGGATGGCAAGAGACCCAGTACTTC.

This chain connects TRBV20-1 to TRBJ1-6, with TRBD1 matching 9 bases. The CDR3 sequence is 13 residues long. Germline assignment: CDR1 DFQATT and CDR2 SNEGSKA (reference sequence). V was clipped by 7 bases and J by 8 bases; unmatched bases: 6. CDR3 residues: CSVRDREYSPLHF. CDR3 nucleotide sequence: TGCAGTGTTCGGGACAGGGAGTATTCACCCCTCCACTTT.

This clonotype was detected many times. The chain combines TRBV12-3 or TRBV12-4 with TRBJ1-3; D may be TRBD1 (5 bases). This CDR3 is built from 16 residues. The ends were cut back, 7 bases at V and 7 bases at J, with 23 bases in the middle. CDR3 coding DNA: TGTGCCAGCACGACTGATAGGGGATTTTTTGGGAACACCATATATTTT. Translated: CASTTDRGFFGNTIYF.